This T cell receptor beta chain originates from a study of PD-1 blockade in classical Hodgkin lymphoma. TCRdb's table, derived via immunoSEQ multiplex PCR, lists solely in-frame clones and lacks some. Seen here are under 45,000 clones, 76% observed once, and the top ten hold about 20%. The germline gives CDR1 SGHRS, CDR2 YFSETQ. J gave up 2 bases and V 4 bases, and 4 bases lay outside the gene matches. CDR3 length: 14 amino acids. Study results and caveats: Relative to healthy donors, newly diagnosed patients reportedly had lower baseline TCR diversity, which was reported as lower still in relapsed/refractory patients.

Note on this clone: No antigen is known for it.

Every patient had relapsed following autologous stem cell transplantation, and cohorts differed in brentuximab vedotin exposure. The sample was peripheral blood mononuclear cells (PBMCs), taken at baseline. V usage is TRBV5-1 and J usage is TRBJ1-2, with 8 bases fitting TRBD1. The source of this sequence is a human donor with classical Hodgkin lymphoma. The CDR3 region is CASSGGQDNYGYTF. The CDR3 DNA sequence: TGCGCCAGCAGCGGGGGACAGGACAACTATGGCTACACCTTC.